These 15 T cell receptor beta chains share one sample of origin, sequenced in a study of shared clonotypes between healthy human individuals. Naive CD8 cells lacked CD45RO, underwent positive selection for CCR7 and left out terminally differentiated effector memory CD45RA+ cells. Generated by immunoSEQ multiplex PCR, the TCRdb table keeps only in-frame clones and is missing some. The sample gives about 2 million clones, about 95% of which show up once; 1.1% is in the top ten. The material sequenced was naive CD8+ T cells sorted from blood. Every receptor here comes from a man between 18 and 29 years old in good health.

The CDR3 DNA reads as TGTGCCAAAAGTAGCTCCTATAATTCACCCCTCCACTTT. It specifies CAKSSSYNSPLHF. The chain couples TRBV2 to TRBJ1-6; D is uncertain. The CDR3 totals 13 residues. CDR1 and CDR2 from the germline V gene are SNHLY and FYNNEI. V was shortened by 10 bases and J by 0 bases, with 7 bases between the two germline ends.

In its sample, this clone was seen once. The V gene is TRBV7-8, the J gene TRBJ2-2; a possible D gene is TRBD2 (6 bases). V was trimmed by 5 bases and J by 4 bases, leaving 17 bases between them. This CDR3 has 16 amino acids. From germline, CDR1 is SGHVS and CDR2 FQNEAQ. The CDR3 loop reads CASSPLRGGPTGELFF. The CDR3 DNA sequence: TGTGCCAGCAGCCCTCTCCGGGGAGGACCCACCGGGGAGCTGTTTTTT.

V gene TRBV7-6 combines with J gene TRBJ2-5; maybe TRBD2 (7 bases). Germline V CDR1 and CDR2: SGHVS, FNYEAQ. CDR3 size: 15 residues. V lost 1 base and J 1 base, leaving 10 bases between the germline ends. CDR3 DNA sequence: TGTGCCAGCAGCTTAGAAGGGGGGGCCCAAGAGACCCAGTACTTC. This encodes CASSLEGGAQETQYF. The entire variable domain, with the rest obtained from reference TRBV7-6 and TRBJ2-5, is as follows: GAGVSQSPRYKVTKRGQDVALRCDPISGHVSLYWYRQALGQGPEFLTYFNYEAQQDKSGLPNDRFSAERPEGSISTLTIQRTEQRDSAMYRCASSLEGGAQETQYFGPGTRLLVL.

The chain couples TRBV30 to TRBJ1-4, with D maybe TRBD1 (6 bases). Trimming stripped 1 base from V and 6 bases from J, with 6 bases between. CDR1 and CDR2 (germline): GTSNPN, SVGIG (reference sequence). CDR3 size: 12 residues. CDR3 in amino acids: CAWSEGDEKLFF. The CDR3 region has the DNA TGTGCCTGGAGTGAGGGGGATGAAAAACTGTTTTTT. Looking up the rest from reference TRBV30 and TRBJ1-4 gives the full variable domain: SQTIHQWPATLVQPVGSPLSLECTVEGTSNPNLYWYRQAAGRGLQLLFYSVGIGQISSEVPQNLSASRPQDRQFILSSKKLLLSDSGFYLCAWSEGDEKLFFGSGTQLSVL.

This chain links TRBV2 with TRBJ2-3, with 7 bases that match TRBD1. Germline V lookup: CDR1 SNHLY, CDR2 FYNNEI. CDR3 length: 16 amino acids. The ends lost 2 bases at V and 0 bases at J; junction bases unmatched: 5. The CDR3 protein is CASSEPGQTSTDTQYF. CDR3 sequence (DNA): TGTGCCAGCAGTGAACCGGGACAGACTAGCACAGATACGCAGTATTTT.

The V gene is TRBV7-8, the J gene TRBJ2-2, with D uncertain. Germline V lookup: CDR1 SGHVS, CDR2 FQNEAQ. CDR3 length equals 14 residues. V shed 6 bases and J shed 0 bases, with 8 bases lying between them. CDR3 in amino acids: CASSIGTNTGELFF. CDR3 nucleotide sequence: TGTGCCAGCAGTATAGGGACGAACACCGGGGAGCTGTTTTTT. Full variable domain (outside the CDR3, taken from reference TRBV7-8 and TRBJ2-2): GAGVSQSPRYKVAKRGQDVALRCDPISGHVSLFWYQQALGQGPEFLTYFQNEAQLDKSGLPSDRFFAERPEGSVSTLKIQRTQQEDSAVYLCASSIGTNTGELFFGEGSRLTVL.

This chain connects TRBV11-2 to TRBJ2-7; 8 nucleotides match TRBD2. V lost 5 bases, J lost 0 bases, and 9 bases stayed unmatched. Per the germline V gene, CDR1 is SGHAT and CDR2 is FQNNGV. The CDR3 spans 16 residues. This CDR3 reads CASSPARGLASYEQYF. CDR3 nucleotide sequence: TGTGCCAGCAGCCCCGCCCGAGGACTAGCCTCCTACGAGCAGTACTTC.

The rearrangement uses TRBV19 and TRBJ2-7; TRBD2 matches at 12 bases. J gave up 6 bases and V 4 bases, and 13 bases lay outside the gene matches. This CDR3 contains 17 residues. CDR1 and CDR2 from the germline V gene are LNHDA and SQIVND (reference sequence). In nucleotides, the CDR3 is TGTGCCAGTAGTAGACGGACTAGCGGGGCGGCCTCCCCCGAGCAGTACTTC. It is translated as CASSRRTSGAASPEQYF.

The count of this clone is one. The rearrangement joins TRBV4-3 to TRBJ2-1, with TRBD1 as a possible D gene (5 bases). This CDR3 is 16 amino acids long. Trimming stripped 0 bases from V and 4 bases from J, with 13 bases between. Germline V lookup: CDR1 LGHNA, CDR2 YSLEER. The CDR3 nucleotides are TGCGCCAGCAGCCAAGATGGCTGGACACATTACAATGAGCAGTTCTTC. Its translation: CASSQDGWTHYNEQFF.

The rearrangement links TRBV5-1 to TRBJ1-1, with TRBD1 as a possible D gene (5 bases). The CDR3 is 16 residues long. Per the germline V gene, CDR1 is SGHRS and CDR2 is YFSETQ. V was pared by 3 bases and J by 4 bases, with 19 bases between. CDR3 in amino acids: CASSSSPGLIGTEAFF. The CDR3 nucleotides are TGCGCCAGCAGCTCATCCCCGGGGCTCATTGGCACTGAAGCTTTCTTT.

This chain uses TRBV2 with TRBJ2-3; a weak D match, TRBD1 (5 bases). CDR3 length: 18 residues. V gave up 1 base and J gave up 1 base, with 18 bases separating them. Per germline, CDR1 SNHLY and CDR2 FYNNEI. CDR3 amino acids: CASSEDVLGVVGTDTQYF. Written as DNA, the CDR3 is TGTGCCAGCAGTGAAGACGTATTAGGGGTGGTGGGCACAGATACGCAGTATTTT.

V and J are TRBV2 and TRBJ1-2; D is perhaps TRBD1 (5 bases). The CDR3 has 12 amino acids. V was pared by 11 bases and J by 0 bases, with 10 bases between. The germline V gene encodes CDR1 SNHLY and CDR2 FYNNEI. CDR3 amino acids: CAVGGANYGYTF. The CDR3 region has the DNA TGTGCCGTGGGGGGGGCTAACTATGGCTACACCTTC.

This clone has just a few counts. This chain uses TRBV4-1 with TRBJ1-1; 9 bases fit TRBD1. Germline CDR1 reads MGHRA; CDR2 reads YSYEKL. V gave up 4 bases and J gave up 4 bases; unmatched junction bases: 16. The CDR3 sequence is 18 residues long. CDR3: CASSPTQAGTGFSTEAFF. The CDR3 DNA sequence: TGCGCCAGCAGCCCTACTCAGGCAGGGACAGGGTTCAGCACTGAAGCTTTCTTT.

This clone was found once. Additional DNA sequences in this sample encode the identical CDR3. The chain carries TRBV6-1 and TRBJ2-7; weak D call: TRBD2 (6 bases). From germline, CDR1 is MNHNS and CDR2 SASEGT. The V and J ends lost 1 base and 2 bases respectively, with 12 bases between them. The CDR3 is 15 amino acids. This CDR3 is CASSEGLAATYEQYF. The CDR3 DNA sequence: TGTGCCAGCAGTGAAGGGTTAGCGGCAACCTACGAGCAGTACTTC.

The chain combines TRBV27 with TRBJ1-1; D unresolved. The CDR3 spans 17 residues. The germline gives CDR1 MNHEY, CDR2 SMNVEV (reference sequence). The ends were cut back, 2 bases at V and 1 base at J, with 17 bases in the middle. CDR3 nucleotides: TGTGCCAGCAGTTTAGTGAATCCTTCAGGTTCGAACACTGAAGCTTTCTTT. This gives the protein CASSLVNPSGSNTEAFF.